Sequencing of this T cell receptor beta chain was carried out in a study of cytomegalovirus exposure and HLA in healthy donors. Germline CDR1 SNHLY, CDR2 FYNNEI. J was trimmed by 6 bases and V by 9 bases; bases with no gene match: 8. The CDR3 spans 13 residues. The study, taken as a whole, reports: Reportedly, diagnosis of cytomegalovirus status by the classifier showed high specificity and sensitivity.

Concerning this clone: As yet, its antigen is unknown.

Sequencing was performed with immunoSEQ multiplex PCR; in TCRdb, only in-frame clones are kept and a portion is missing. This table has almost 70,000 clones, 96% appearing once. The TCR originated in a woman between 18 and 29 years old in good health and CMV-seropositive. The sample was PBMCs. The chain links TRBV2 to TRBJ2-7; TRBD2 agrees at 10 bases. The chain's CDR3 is CARVAGGPLEQYF. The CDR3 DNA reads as TGTGCCAGAGTAGCGGGAGGCCCCCTCGAGCAGTACTTC.